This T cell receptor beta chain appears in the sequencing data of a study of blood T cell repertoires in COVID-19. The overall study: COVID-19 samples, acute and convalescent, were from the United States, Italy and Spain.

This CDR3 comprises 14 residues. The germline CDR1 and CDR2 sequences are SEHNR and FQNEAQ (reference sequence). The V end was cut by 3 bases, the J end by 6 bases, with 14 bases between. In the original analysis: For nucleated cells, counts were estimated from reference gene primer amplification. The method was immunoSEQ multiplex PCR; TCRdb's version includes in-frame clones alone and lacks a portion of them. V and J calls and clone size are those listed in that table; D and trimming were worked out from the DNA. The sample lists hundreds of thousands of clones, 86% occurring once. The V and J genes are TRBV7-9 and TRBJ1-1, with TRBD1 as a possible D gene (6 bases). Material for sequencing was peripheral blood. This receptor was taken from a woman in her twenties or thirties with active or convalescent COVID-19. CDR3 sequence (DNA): TGTGCCAGCAGCTTGGACAGTTTTATCGCTGAAGCTTTCTTT. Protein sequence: CASSLDSFIAEAFF.